This section outlines one T cell receptor (beta chain) sequence together with its context. Its antigen is unknown. This specimen comes from a study of cytomegalovirus exposure and HLA in healthy donors. Study-wide results and limits: It was reportedly the case that the classifier diagnosed cytomegalovirus status with high specificity and sensitivity.

The data were produced by immunoSEQ multiplex PCR, yet TCRdb's version contains in-frame clones alone and is incomplete. The sample records about 120,000 clones, about 96% being singletons. This clonotype originated in a man in his late teens or twenties in good health and CMV-seronegative. The sequenced sample consisted of PBMCs.

Here the CDR3 reads CASSVAGAGVRSGELFF. In nucleotides, the CDR3 is TGTGCCAGCAGCGTAGCTGGGGCGGGAGTTAGGTCCGGGGAGCTGTTTTTT. The chain couples TRBV9 to TRBJ2-2; 7 nucleotides match TRBD2. The germline V gene has CDR1 SGDLS and CDR2 YYNGEE. Trimming removed 0 bases from V and 6 bases from J; junction bases left unmatched: 11. The CDR3 spans 17 residues.